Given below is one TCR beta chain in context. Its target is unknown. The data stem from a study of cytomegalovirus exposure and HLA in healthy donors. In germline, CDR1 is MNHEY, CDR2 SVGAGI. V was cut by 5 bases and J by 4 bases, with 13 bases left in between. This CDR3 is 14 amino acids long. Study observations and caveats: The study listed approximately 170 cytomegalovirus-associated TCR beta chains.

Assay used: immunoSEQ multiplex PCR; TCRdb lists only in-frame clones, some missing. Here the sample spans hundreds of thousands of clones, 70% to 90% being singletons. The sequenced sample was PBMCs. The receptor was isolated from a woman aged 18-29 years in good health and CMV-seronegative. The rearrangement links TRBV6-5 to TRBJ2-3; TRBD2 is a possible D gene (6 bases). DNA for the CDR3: TGTGCCAGCAGTCCCGTGGGGGGAGCAGATACGCAGTATTTT. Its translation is CASSPVGGADTQYF.